This note documents a single TCR beta chain sequence. The source of the sample is a study of blood T cell repertoires in COVID-19. Germline V gene lookup returns CDR1 MNHNS and CDR2 SASEGT. CDR3 length: 17 residues. Deletions cut 2 bases from V and 0 bases from J, with 17 bases between. The assay was immunoSEQ multiplex PCR, and TCRdb's table has in-frame clones only and misses some. Among about 210,000 clones listed, 80% were seen once. Input material: PBMCs or T cells enriched from blood (not recorded which). The receptor was isolated from a man aged 25 to 40 with acute COVID-19. The gene calls are TRBV6-1 and TRBJ2-7, with a weak D call TRBD2 (7 bases). CDR3 protein: CASSEPSTGGLSYEQYF. The CDR3, as DNA: TGTGCCAGCAGTGAACCCTCAACCGGGGGGCTCTCCTACGAGCAGTACTTC.